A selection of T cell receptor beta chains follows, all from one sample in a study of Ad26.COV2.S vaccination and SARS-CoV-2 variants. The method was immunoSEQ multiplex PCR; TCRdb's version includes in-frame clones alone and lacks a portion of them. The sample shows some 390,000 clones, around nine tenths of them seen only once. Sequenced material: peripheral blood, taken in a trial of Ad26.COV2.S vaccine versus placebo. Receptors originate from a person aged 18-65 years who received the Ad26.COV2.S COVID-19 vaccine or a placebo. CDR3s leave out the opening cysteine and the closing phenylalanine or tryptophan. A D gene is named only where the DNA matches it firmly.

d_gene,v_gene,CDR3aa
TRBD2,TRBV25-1,ASSESKDSGEYNEQF
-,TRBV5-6,ASSLDTGNYGYT
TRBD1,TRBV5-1,ASSGQGAASNEKLF
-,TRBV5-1,ASSLGTGNTEAF
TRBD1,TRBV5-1,ASSSTGTGYGYT
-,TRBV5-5,ASSLASTGFYGYT
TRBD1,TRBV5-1,ASSRTGGPGGYTEAF
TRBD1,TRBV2,ASSERAGQAYEQY
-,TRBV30,AWSVGGGIMGNQPQH
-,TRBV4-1,ASSHGLPGARGGYT
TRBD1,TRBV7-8,ASGHRGISGNTIY
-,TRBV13,ASSLAENQPQH
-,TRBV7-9,ASSLQDGNEKLF
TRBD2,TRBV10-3,AISDHLAGAMNTGELF
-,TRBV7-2,ASSLSVRGGRDVNTEAF
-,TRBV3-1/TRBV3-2,ASSKDTNYGYT
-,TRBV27,ASSSRPLRDTYEQY
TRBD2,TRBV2,ALGQRGEGAGELF
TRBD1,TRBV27,ASTPYRGDTEAF
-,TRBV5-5,ASSWEDRDFNEQF
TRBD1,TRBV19,AGNGTAKNIQY
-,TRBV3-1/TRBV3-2,ASSQVAETQY
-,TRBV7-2,ASSLGSTGFYGYT
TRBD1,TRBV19,ASSLTGTGSDRSPLH
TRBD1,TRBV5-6,ASSPTGRNEKLF
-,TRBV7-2,ASSLQIAEADTQY
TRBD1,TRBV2,ASSETPGGAGELF
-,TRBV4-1,ASSQEWGTGNTIY
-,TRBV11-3,ASSLGQGFTGELF
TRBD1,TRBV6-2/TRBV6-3,ASSLSRQGSSGELF
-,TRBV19,ASSISGVGSPLH
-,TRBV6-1,ASSEAGRDTASLH
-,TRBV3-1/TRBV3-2,ASSLLLSGPQH
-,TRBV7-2,ASSLGVSENEQF
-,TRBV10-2,ASSIAEMNTEAF
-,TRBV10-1,ASSDAGSGAF
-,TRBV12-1,ASSPFSMPGQGARDTEAF
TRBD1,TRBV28,ASSSGRGNEQF
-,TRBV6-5,ASSFDGWNSPLH
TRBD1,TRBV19,ASSPRDRGTVNTEAF
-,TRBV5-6,ASSLAGLNYGYT
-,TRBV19,ASSIGGWQF
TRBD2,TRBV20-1,SASSSSGAYYNEQF
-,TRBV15,ATSRDRSDTEAF
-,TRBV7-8,ASSLALRAGGYT